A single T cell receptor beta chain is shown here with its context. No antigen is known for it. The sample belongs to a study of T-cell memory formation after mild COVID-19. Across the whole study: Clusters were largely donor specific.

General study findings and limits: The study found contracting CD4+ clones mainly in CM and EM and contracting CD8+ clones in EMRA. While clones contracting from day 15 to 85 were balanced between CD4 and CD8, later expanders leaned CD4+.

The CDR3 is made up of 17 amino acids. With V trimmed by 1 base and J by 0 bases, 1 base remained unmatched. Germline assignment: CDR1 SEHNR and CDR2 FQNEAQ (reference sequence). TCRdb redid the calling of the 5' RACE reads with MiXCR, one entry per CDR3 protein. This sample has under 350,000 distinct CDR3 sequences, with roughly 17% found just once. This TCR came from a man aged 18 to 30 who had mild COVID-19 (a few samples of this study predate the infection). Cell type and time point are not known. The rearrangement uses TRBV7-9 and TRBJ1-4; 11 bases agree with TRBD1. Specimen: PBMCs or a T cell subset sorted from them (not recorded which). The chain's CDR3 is CASSLGTGGSTNEKLFF. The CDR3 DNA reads TGTGCCAGCAGCTTAGGGACAGGGGGCTCAACTAATGAAAAACTGTTTTTT.